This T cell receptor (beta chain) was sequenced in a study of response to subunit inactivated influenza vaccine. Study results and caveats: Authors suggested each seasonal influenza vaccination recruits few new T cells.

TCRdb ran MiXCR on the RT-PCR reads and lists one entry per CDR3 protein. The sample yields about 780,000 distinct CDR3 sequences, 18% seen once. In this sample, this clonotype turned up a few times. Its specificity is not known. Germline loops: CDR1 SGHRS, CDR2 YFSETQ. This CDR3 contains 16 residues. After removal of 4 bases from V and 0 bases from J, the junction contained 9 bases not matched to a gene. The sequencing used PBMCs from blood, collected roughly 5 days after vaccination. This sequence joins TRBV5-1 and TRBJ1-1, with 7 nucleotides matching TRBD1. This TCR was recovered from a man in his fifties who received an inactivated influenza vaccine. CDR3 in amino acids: CASSGMGQIMNTEAFF. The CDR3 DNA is TGCGCCAGCAGCGGGATGGGACAGATCATGAACACTGAAGCTTTCTTT.